The 11 T cell receptor beta chains below all came from one sample that was sequenced in a study of patients and donors after allogeneic stem cell transplantation (TCRdb year 2020). Library preparation was by RT-PCR. The sequencer listed for this sample is NextSeq 550. Using fastp trimming at Q25 and MiXCR clonotype assembly, TCRdb reanalyzed the public sequencing data and kept in-frame beta chains. One record per CDR3 amino acid sequence lists the most common genes and DNA. The sample table holds more than 850,000 distinct CDR3 sequences, of which under 20% were seen once. Around 6% of the sample goes to the ten largest clones. Sequenced sample: blood, either unsorted or a sorted T cell fraction (not recorded which). The receptors originated from a human donor who was either an allogeneic HSCT recipient or a stem cell or donor lymphocyte infusion donor (not recorded which). It is not recorded whose cells these are; they may come from a transplant donor.

The chain joins TRBV25-1 to TRBJ1-1, with 7 nucleotides matching TRBD1. After removal of 5 bases from V and 6 bases from J, the junction contained 6 bases not matched to a gene. The V gene's germline CDR1 is MGHDK and CDR2 SYGVNS. The CDR3 contains 13 residues. The chain's CDR3 is CASSLTGQAEAFF. CDR3 in DNA: TGTGCCAGCAGTCTGACAGGGCAGGCTGAAGCTTTCTTT. The full variable domain, with the rest looked up from reference TRBV25-1 and TRBJ1-1, is EADIYQTPRYLVIGTGKKITLECSQTMGHDKMYWYQQDPGMELHLIHYSYGVNSTEKGDLSSESTVSRIRTEHFPLTLESARPSHTSQYLCASSLTGQAEAFFGQGTRLTVV.

This clonotype was picked up a small number of times. The chain is built from TRBV10-3 and TRBJ1-5, with 7 bases matching TRBD1. The CDR3 extends over 14 amino acids. CDR1 is ENHRY and CDR2 is SYGVKD in the germline V gene. Trimming at V came to 8 bases and at J to 2 bases, leaving 6 bases not matched to a gene. CDR3 in amino acids: CAIGGGAGNQPQHF. The CDR3 nucleotides are TGTGCCATCGGAGGGGGCGCAGGCAATCAGCCCCAGCATTTT.

The CDR3 DNA sequence: TGTGCCAGCAGCTTAGTTTGGCAGGGGAACACTGAAGCTTTCTTT. Protein sequence: CASSLVWQGNTEAFF. This chain links TRBV7-2 with TRBJ1-1, with D perhaps TRBD1 (5 bases). V lost 1 base to trimming and J lost 1 base, with 10 bases between them. The CDR3 totals 15 residues. Per germline, CDR1 SGHTA and CDR2 FQGNSA.

This clonotype was recorded at least ten times. The chain recombines TRBV15 with TRBJ2-7; maybe TRBD2 (6 bases). Trimming removed 1 base from V and 1 base from J, with 8 bases in between. This CDR3 has 14 residues. Germline V gene sequence: CDR1 LNHNV, CDR2 YYDKDF (reference sequence). In nucleotides, the CDR3 is TGTGCCACCAGCAGAGTTGGAGGGTCCTACGAGCAGTACTTC. Translated, it gives CATSRVGGSYEQYF.

This clonotype was counted between two and nine times. The chain is built from TRBV7-2 and TRBJ2-3, with D possibly called TRBD1 or TRBD2 (5 bases each). The CDR3 length is 14 residues. V was cut by 6 bases and J by 4 bases, with 14 bases left in between. Germline lookup yields CDR1 SGHTA and CDR2 FQGNSA. The CDR3 sequence: CASSPQGVADTQYF. DNA for the CDR3: TGTGCCAGCAGTCCCCAGGGAGTGGCAGATACGCAGTATTTT.

This clonotype was recorded once. The J gene is TRBJ2-3, the V gene TRBV10-3, with 14 bases aligning to TRBD2. J lost 1 base, V lost 5 bases, and 5 bases had no gene match. The CDR3 contains 17 residues. CDR1 is ENHRY and CDR2 is SYGVKD in the germline V gene. CDR3 DNA: TGTGCCATCAGTCCGGGACTAGCGGGAGAAGGCACAGATACGCAGTATTTT. This codes for CAISPGLAGEGTDTQYF.

This clonotype has ten or more counts. This chain joins TRBV9 and TRBJ2-5; the D gene is possibly TRBD1 (5 bases). Germline V gene sequence: CDR1 SGDLS, CDR2 YYNGEE. With 0 bases removed from V and 1 base from J, the gap between germline ends came to 7 bases. This CDR3 comprises 14 residues. CDR3 protein: CASSVGQLQETQYF. CDR3 nucleotides: TGTGCCAGCAGCGTAGGACAGCTCCAAGAGACCCAGTACTTC.

The chain is built from TRBV5-1 and TRBJ2-3; 9 bases align to TRBD2. The ends lost 4 bases at V and 0 bases at J; junction bases unmatched: 6. The CDR3 runs to 16 residues. CDR1 and CDR2 from the germline V gene are SGHRS and YFSETQ. DNA of the CDR3: TGCGCCAGCAGCACCGGACTAGCGCCTAGCACAGATACGCAGTATTTT. Its protein product is CASSTGLAPSTDTQYF.

V gene TRBV11-2 combines with J gene TRBJ1-2; no clear D gene. CDR3 length: 12 residues. The germline V and J ends were trimmed by 0 bases and 8 bases, with 7 bases remaining between them. CDR1 is SGHAT, CDR2 FQNNGV, per germline. The CDR3 DNA reads TGTGCCAGCAGCTTAGAGAACGTGGGCTACACCTTC. This translates into CASSLENVGYTF.

V and J are TRBV6-1 and TRBJ2-7; tentative D call: TRBD2 (7 bases). V gave up 5 bases and J gave up 3 bases, with 17 bases separating them. This CDR3 comprises 15 residues. Germline values: CDR1 MNHNS, CDR2 SASEGT. CDR3 residues: CASSPSGGQFYEQYF. CDR3 nucleotides: TGTGCCAGCAGTCCTTCCGGGGGGCAGTTCTACGAGCAGTACTTC.

V gene TRBV11-1 combines with J gene TRBJ2-4, with 10 bases matching TRBD2. J gave up 3 bases and V 1 base, and 9 bases lay outside the gene matches. The length of the CDR3 is 18 residues. The germline V gene encodes CDR1 SGHAT and CDR2 FQDESV (reference sequence). CDR3 protein: CASSLVSSGSNGKNIQYF. In DNA, the CDR3 is TGTGCCAGCAGCTTAGTCTCTAGCGGGAGTAACGGCAAAAACATTCAGTACTTC.